These 5 T cell receptor beta chains were all obtained from the same sample, sequenced in a study of T cell responses to AZD1222 COVID-19 vaccine. Assay used: immunoSEQ multiplex PCR; TCRdb lists only in-frame clones, some missing. The sample yields around 140,000 clones, about 86% seen once. Sequencing was performed on peripheral blood, taken 28 days after the second AZD1222 dose. The receptors derive from an adult who received the AZD1222 COVID-19 vaccine.

This chain connects TRBV14 to TRBJ2-3; D is uncertain. The V end lost 4 bases, the J end lost 6 bases, and 8 bases lay between the germline ends. The CDR3 is 12 amino acids. Germline V gene sequence: CDR1 SGHDN, CDR2 FVKESK. CDR3 amino acids: CASSPLVDTQYF. For the CDR3, the DNA is TGTGCCAGCAGCCCATTAGTGGATACGCAGTATTTT.

The genes are TRBV19 and TRBJ1-3; D not certain. Germline V CDR1 and CDR2: LNHDA, SQIVND (reference sequence). The length of the CDR3 is 14 residues. For the CDR3, the DNA is TGTGGATCCAAGCGTCAAGACTCTGGAAACACCATATATTTT. It encodes CGSKRQDSGNTIYF.

For the CDR3, the DNA is TGTGCCATCAGTCGGGGGGGGCAAGAGACCCAGTACTTC. It specifies CAISRGGQETQYF. V is TRBV10-3 and J is TRBJ2-5, with TRBD2 identical over 8 bases. The CDR3 is 13 residues long. V lost 5 bases to trimming and J lost 2 bases; unmatched junction nucleotides: 1. The germline gives CDR1 ENHRY, CDR2 SYGVKD.

The rearrangement links TRBV19 to TRBJ1-5; 7 bases map to TRBD1. V trimming: 7 bases; J trimming: 2 bases; junction bases outside the gene matches: 8. The CDR3 loop spans 15 amino acids. Germline CDR1 reads LNHDA; CDR2 reads SQIVND (reference sequence). The CDR3 is CASTPTGEGNQPQHF. CDR3 bases: TGTGCCAGTACTCCAACAGGGGAGGGCAATCAGCCCCAGCATTTT.

The chain uses TRBV6-5 and TRBJ2-3; 7 positions agree with TRBD1. This CDR3 comprises 14 residues. V shed 11 bases and J 6 bases; nucleotides not matched to a gene: 14. Germline CDR1 and CDR2: MNHEY and SVGAGI. The CDR3 is CAGNDRDQDDTQYF. Here the CDR3 DNA reads TGTGCCGGAAATGACAGGGATCAGGATGATACGCAGTATTTT.